The sequence of this T cell receptor beta chain was determined in a study of T cell responses to AZD1222 COVID-19 vaccine. Looking at the study overall: Combined were second doses at about 4 or about 12 weeks.

Notes on this clone: The antigen is not known.

The V gene's germline CDR1 is SGHTA and CDR2 FQGTGA. J gave up 2 bases and V 2 bases, and 3 bases lay outside the gene matches. The CDR3 is 16 amino acids. Overall study results and limits: The donor cohort was predominantly white British with a female majority, and clonal diversity may have been underestimated. Increased Spike-specific TCR breadth and depth were observed after two AZD1222 doses.

Produced via immunoSEQ multiplex PCR; TCRdb's table is partial and in-frame only. This repertoire shows more than 80,000 clones, roughly nine tenths found once; its top ten account for 5.1%. This material consisted of peripheral blood, taken on day 0 of AZD1222 vaccination. The TCR was taken from an adult in good health. V is TRBV7-3 and J is TRBJ2-3, with 11 bases that match TRBD2. The CDR3 DNA is TGTGCCAGCAGCTTACTACTAGCGGGAGACACAGATACGCAGTATTTT. Protein product: CASSLLLAGDTDTQYF.